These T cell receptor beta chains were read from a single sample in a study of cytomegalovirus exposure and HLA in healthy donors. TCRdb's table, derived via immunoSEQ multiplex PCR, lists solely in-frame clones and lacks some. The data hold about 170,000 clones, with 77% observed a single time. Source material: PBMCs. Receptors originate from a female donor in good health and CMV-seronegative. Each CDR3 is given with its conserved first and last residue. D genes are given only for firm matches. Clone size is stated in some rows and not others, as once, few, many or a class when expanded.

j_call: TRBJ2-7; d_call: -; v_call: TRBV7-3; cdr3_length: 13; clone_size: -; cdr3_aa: CASSLTPSDEQYF; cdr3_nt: TGTGCCAGCAGCTTAACCCCCAGCGACGAGCAGTACTTC
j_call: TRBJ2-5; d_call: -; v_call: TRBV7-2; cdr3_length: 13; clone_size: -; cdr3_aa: CASSLTPQETQYF; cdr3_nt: TGTGCCAGCAGCTTGACACCCCAAGAGACCCAGTACTTC
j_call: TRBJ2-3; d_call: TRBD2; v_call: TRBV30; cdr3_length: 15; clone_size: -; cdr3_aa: CAWSFGRGGARKQYF; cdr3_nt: TGTGCCTGGAGTTTCGGCCGGGGGGGGGCCAGGAAGCAGTATTTT
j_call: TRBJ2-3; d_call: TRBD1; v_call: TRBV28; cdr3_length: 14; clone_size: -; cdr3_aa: CASSLRQGGDTQYF; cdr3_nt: TGTGCCAGCAGTCTTCGACAGGGGGGAGATACGCAGTATTTT
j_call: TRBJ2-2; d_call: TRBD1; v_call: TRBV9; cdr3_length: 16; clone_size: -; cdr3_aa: CASSPLGQGHTGELFF; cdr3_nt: TGTGCCAGCAGCCCCCTTGGACAGGGTCACACCGGGGAGCTGTTTTTT
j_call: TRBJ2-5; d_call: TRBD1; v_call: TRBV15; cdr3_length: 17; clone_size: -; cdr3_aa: CATSRDLPTGHQETQYF; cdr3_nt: TGTGCCACCAGCAGAGATCTACCGACAGGGCACCAAGAGACCCAGTACTTC
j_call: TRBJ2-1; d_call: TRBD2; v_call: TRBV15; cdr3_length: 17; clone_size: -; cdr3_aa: CATTGGRGASSYNEQFF; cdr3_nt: TGTGCCACCACGGGGGGGCGGGGGGCGAGCTCCTACAATGAGCAGTTCTTC
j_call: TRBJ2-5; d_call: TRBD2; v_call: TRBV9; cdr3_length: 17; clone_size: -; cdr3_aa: CASSGTSGGAGGETQYF; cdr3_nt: TGTGCCAGCAGCGGGACTAGCGGGGGGGCCGGAGGAGAGACCCAGTACTTC
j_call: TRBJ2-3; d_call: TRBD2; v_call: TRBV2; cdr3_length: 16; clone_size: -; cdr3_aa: CASRISRGGFTDTQYF; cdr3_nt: TGTGCCAGCAGGATTTCACGGGGAGGGTTCACAGATACGCAGTATTTT
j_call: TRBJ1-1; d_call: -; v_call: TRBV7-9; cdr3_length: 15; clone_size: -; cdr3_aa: CASSLNEVGVTEAFF; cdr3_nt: TGTGCCAGCAGCTTAAACGAGGTGGGAGTCACTGAAGCTTTCTTT
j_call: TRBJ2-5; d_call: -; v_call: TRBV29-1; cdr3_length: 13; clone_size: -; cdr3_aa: CSATQGGQETQYF; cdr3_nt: TGCAGCGCTACCCAGGGGGGCCAAGAGACCCAGTACTTC
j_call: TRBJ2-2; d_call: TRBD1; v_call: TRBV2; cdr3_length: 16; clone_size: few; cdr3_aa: CAKGVGTGFSTGELFF; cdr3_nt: TGTGCCAAAGGGGTGGGGACAGGGTTCTCCACCGGGGAGCTGTTTTTT
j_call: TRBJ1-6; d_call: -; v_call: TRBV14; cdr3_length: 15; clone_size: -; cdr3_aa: CASRLQSSYNSPLHF; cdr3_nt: TGTGCCAGCCGCTTACAGAGCTCCTATAATTCACCCCTCCACTTT
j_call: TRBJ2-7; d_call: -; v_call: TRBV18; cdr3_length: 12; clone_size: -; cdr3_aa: CASSETSYEQYF; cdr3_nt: TGTGCCAGCTCAGAGACTAGCTACGAGCAGTACTTC
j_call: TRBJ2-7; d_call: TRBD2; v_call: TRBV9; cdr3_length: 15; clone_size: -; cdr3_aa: CASSHTVAGSYEQYF; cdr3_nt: TGTGCCAGCAGCCACACGGTAGCGGGCTCCTACGAGCAGTACTTC
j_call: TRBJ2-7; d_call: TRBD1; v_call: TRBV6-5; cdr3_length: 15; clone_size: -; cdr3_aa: CASNPGTGGTYEQYF; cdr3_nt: TGTGCCAGCAACCCCGGGACAGGGGGCACCTACGAGCAGTACTTC
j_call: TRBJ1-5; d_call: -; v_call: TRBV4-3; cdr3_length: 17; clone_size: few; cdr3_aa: CASSQSPGGYSNQPQHF; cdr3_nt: TGCGCCAGCAGCCAATCACCAGGAGGTTATAGCAATCAGCCCCAGCATTTT
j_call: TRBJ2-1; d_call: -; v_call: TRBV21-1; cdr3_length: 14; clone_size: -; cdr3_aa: CASSPGTGNNEQFF; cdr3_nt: TGTGCCAGCAGCCCGGGGACAGGGAACAATGAGCAGTTCTTC